This is a list of T cell receptor beta chains from one sample in a study of cytomegalovirus exposure and HLA in healthy donors. Profiled with immunoSEQ multiplex PCR; TCRdb holds only in-frame clones, not every one. In the table there are about 270,000 clones, around 86% of which are singletons. The sample taken for sequencing was PBMCs. The receptors were sampled from a woman aged 18-29 years in good health and CMV-seronegative. CDR3s leave out the opening cysteine and the closing phenylalanine or tryptophan. A D gene is named only where the DNA matches it firmly.

J gene,D gene,V gene,CDR3 protein
TRBJ2-1,.,TRBV7-2,ASTEVRGGYNEQF
TRBJ2-7,TRBD1,TRBV10-3,AIRTTGDYEQY
TRBJ2-3,TRBD1,TRBV6-1,ASSEGDRGDTQY
TRBJ2-1,.,TRBV7-3,ASRKNPPGGPTNEQF
TRBJ1-2,.,TRBV18,ASSLTFDNNYGYT
TRBJ2-7,TRBD1,TRBV9,ASSIETGGEQY
TRBJ2-3,.,TRBV30,AWSVAGSTDTQY
TRBJ1-2,TRBD1,TRBV6-1,ASSGLTGDLANYGYT
TRBJ2-1,.,TRBV30,AWSTQAPQF
TRBJ2-5,.,TRBV29-1,SVGPQGGETQY
TRBJ2-2,TRBD2,TRBV9,ASSDRTSGRIGELF
TRBJ2-3,.,TRBV29-1,SVVRRTTSTDTQY
TRBJ2-7,.,TRBV6-5,ASSPPARGHEQY
TRBJ2-3,.,TRBV4-3,ASSSHTGSRYTQY
TRBJ2-3,TRBD2,TRBV10-3,AISEPSLLATSTDTQY
TRBJ1-1,TRBD1,TRBV4-3,ASSQLTGTTEAF
TRBJ2-3,TRBD2,TRBV5-5,ASSLTSGYPHTQY
TRBJ1-5,.,TRBV28,ASTLGGADSNQPQH
TRBJ2-5,TRBD2,TRBV7-2,ASSLESGEETQY
TRBJ2-7,.,TRBV18,ASSPRRVVTYEQY
TRBJ2-5,.,TRBV2,ASLLDSGETQY
TRBJ2-1,.,TRBV7-9,ASSFSLASTGYNEQF
TRBJ1-1,.,TRBV19,ASSIDLGLMNTEAF
TRBJ2-7,TRBD1,TRBV7-6,ASSLGPGGQGATYEQY